This T cell receptor (beta chain) is drawn from a study of blood T cell repertoires in COVID-19. About the study: In each case, the material was cDNA or gDNA derived from T cells, B-cell-depleted T cells, or PBMCs.

Germline V gives CDR1 SNHLY, CDR2 FYNNEI. The CDR3 spans 12 residues. V lost 4 bases and J 5 bases, leaving 8 bases between the germline ends. In the original workflow: Reference gene primer amplification gave nucleated cell count estimates. Assay: immunoSEQ multiplex PCR; the TCRdb copy retains only in-frame clones and omits some. Clone size and V and J calls were adopted from that table, with D and trimming inferred from the DNA. The sample records some 170,000 clones, over 85% being singletons. This clonotype originated in a man between 60 and 75 years old with active or convalescent COVID-19. The material sequenced was peripheral blood. The V and J genes are TRBV2 and TRBJ1-2; no definite D call. The CDR3 sequence is CASSVHLYGYTF. CDR3 bases: TGTGCCAGCAGTGTCCACCTATATGGCTACACCTTC.